What follows are 19 T cell receptor beta chains derived from one specimen sequenced in a study of blood T cell repertoires in COVID-19. The protocol was immunoSEQ multiplex PCR, while the TCRdb copy is restricted to in-frame clones and leaves out a portion. There are 40,000 to 55,000 clones in the sample; 88% occur only once, and 3% lies in the top ten. Material: peripheral blood. The receptors stem from a man aged 45-65 years with active COVID-19.

This clone was observed a handful of times. The chain combines TRBV27 with TRBJ1-6, with a weak D call TRBD1 (5 bases). The CDR3 sequence is 16 residues long. V lost 6 bases, J lost 3 bases, and 15 bases lay in between. Germline lookup yields CDR1 MNHEY and CDR2 SMNVEV (reference sequence). The CDR3 loop reads CASRDSEVGYNSPLHF. The DNA of the CDR3 is TGTGCCAGCAGAGACAGTGAGGTTGGCTATAATTCACCCCTCCACTTT.

The chain is built from TRBV11-2 and TRBJ2-1, with TRBD2 matching over 13 bases. Germline V gives CDR1 SGHAT, CDR2 FQNNGV. J lost 9 bases, V lost 6 bases, and 5 bases had no gene match. The CDR3 runs 14 residues. The CDR3 coding sequence is TGTGCCAGCAGTCATGGACTAGCGGGGGTTGAGCAGTTCTTC. Protein product: CASSHGLAGVEQFF.

The CDR3 sequence: CASRLASSNEQFF. The CDR3 nucleotides are TGCGCCAGCAGGCTAGCTTCAAGCAATGAGCAGTTCTTC. The chain uses TRBV5-1 and TRBJ2-1, with D perhaps matching TRBD2 (5 bases). The CDR3 runs to 13 residues. Germline values: CDR1 SGHRS, CDR2 YFSETQ. V was shortened by 5 bases and J by 6 bases, with 12 bases between the two germline ends.

This sequence joins TRBV5-5 and TRBJ2-7; D is perhaps TRBD1 (6 bases). Germline CDR1 is SGHKS and CDR2 is YYEKEE (reference sequence). This CDR3 comprises 15 residues. Trimming took off 4 bases at V and 6 bases at J, with 20 bases between the two ends. CDR3 loop: CASSPVPGQGFEQYF. CDR3 DNA sequence: TGTGCCAGCAGCCCTGTCCCGGGACAAGGATTCGAGCAGTACTTC.

V is TRBV7-2 and J is TRBJ1-2; D unresolved. This CDR3 has 17 residues. Trimming stripped 4 bases from V and 7 bases from J, with 25 bases between. The germline V gene encodes CDR1 SGHTA and CDR2 FQGNSA. The CDR3 reads CASSSLKPRTGNRGYTF. The CDR3 nucleotides are TGTGCCAGCAGCTCATTAAAACCTAGGACGGGAAACCGTGGCTACACCTTC.

The gene calls are TRBV18 and TRBJ1-4, with a possible D match to TRBD1 (6 bases). Germline CDR1 and CDR2: KGHSH and LQKENI. The germline V and J ends were trimmed by 5 bases and 7 bases, with 17 bases remaining between them. CDR3 length equals 15 residues. CDR3 bases: TGTGCCAGCTCAAGGGAGACAGGATTGAGTGAAAAACTGTTTTTT. This gives the protein CASSRETGLSEKLFF.

This chain joins TRBV4-1 and TRBJ2-5; 8 bases are a match to TRBD1. CDR1 MGHRA and CDR2 YSYEKL come from the germline V gene. The V and J ends lost 0 bases and 2 bases, in that order; junction bases with no gene match: 8. The CDR3 runs 17 residues. CDR3 in DNA: TGCGCCAGCAGCCAAGAAGGACAGGGATTATTACAAGAGACCCAGTACTTC. Translated: CASSQEGQGLLQETQYF.

This chain connects TRBV5-1 to TRBJ2-3; 10 positions agree with TRBD1. CDR3 length: 16 amino acids. In germline, CDR1 is SGHRS, CDR2 YFSETQ. V was pared by 4 bases and J by 4 bases, with 9 bases of the junction left unmatched. CDR3 region: CASSATGGPRADTQYF. The CDR3 DNA follows: TGCGCCAGCAGCGCGACAGGGGGCCCGAGGGCAGATACGCAGTATTTT.

In the case of this clone: Relative to the germline gene, one junction end is altered; a read error may explain this. The chain recombines TRBV6-5 with TRBJ1-3, with D perhaps TRBD1 (6 bases). Germline V CDR1 and CDR2: MNHEY, SVGAGI. The CDR3 contains 15 residues. For the CDR3, the DNA is TGTGCCAGCAGTGACTCCGGGACACCTCGAAACACCATATATTTT. This codes for CASSDSGTPRNTIYF.

The chain joins TRBV5-1 to TRBJ1-2; 8 bases fit TRBD1. Trimming at V came to 1 base and at J to 3 bases, leaving 8 bases not matched to a gene. Germline assignment: CDR1 SGHRS and CDR2 YFSETQ. The CDR3 spans 16 residues. The CDR3 protein is CASSLSPGQGDYGYTF. For the CDR3, the DNA is TGCGCCAGCAGCTTGTCACCCGGACAGGGCGACTATGGCTACACCTTC.

This chain joins TRBV24-1 and TRBJ1-5; 11 nucleotides agree with TRBD1. Germline-derived CDR1 and CDR2 are KGHDR and SFDVKD. V was pared by 0 bases and J by 2 bases, with 14 bases of the junction left unmatched. The CDR3 spans 21 residues. The CDR3 nucleotides read TGTGCCACCAGTGATTTGCAGGGGGACAGGGGGTTGAAGTATGGCAATCAGCCCCAGCATTTT. Amino acid sequence: CATSDLQGDRGLKYGNQPQHF.

The chain joins TRBV30 to TRBJ2-2; 11 positions agree with TRBD2. The CDR3 has 16 residues. V was clipped by 0 bases and J by 6 bases; unmatched bases: 6. In germline, CDR1 is GTSNPN, CDR2 SVGIG (reference sequence). Written as DNA, the CDR3 is TGTGCCTGGAGTGTCCTGACTAGCGGGATGGCCGGGGAGCTGTTTTTT. It encodes CAWSVLTSGMAGELFF. The full variable domain, with the rest looked up from reference TRBV30 and TRBJ2-2, is SQTIHQWPATLVQPVGSPLSLECTVEGTSNPNLYWYRQAAGRGLQLLFYSVGIGQISSEVPQNLSASRPQDRQFILSSKKLLLSDSGFYLCAWSVLTSGMAGELFFGEGSRLTVL.

This sequence joins TRBV6-2 or TRBV6-3 and TRBJ2-1; D is perhaps TRBD1 (5 bases). Trimming took off 2 bases at V and 5 bases at J, with 7 bases between the two ends. CDR3 size: 13 residues. The germline V gene has CDR1 MNHEY and CDR2 SVGEGT. CDR3 sequence (DNA): TGTGCCAGCAGTTACGCGGACAACAATGAGCAGTTCTTC. This gives the protein CASSYADNNEQFF.

A single count supports this clone. V usage is TRBV19 and J usage is TRBJ2-6, with 9 bases identical to TRBD1. J was trimmed by 0 bases and V by 3 bases; bases with no gene match: 3. CDR3 size: 17 residues. The V gene's germline CDR1 is LNHDA and CDR2 SQIVND (reference sequence). In nucleotides, the CDR3 is TGTGCCAGTAGTATCGGACAGGGGATCTCTGGGGCCAACGTCCTGACTTTC. It is translated as CASSIGQGISGANVLTF. The complete variable domain, with remaining parts taken from reference TRBV19 and TRBJ2-6, reads DGGITQSPKYLFRKEGQNVTLSCEQNLNHDAMYWYRQDPGQGLRLIYYSQIVNDFQKGDIAEGYSVSREKKESFPLTVTSAQKNPTAFYLCASSIGQGISGANVLTFGAGSRLTVL.

In this sample, this clone turned up once. The chain couples TRBV27 to TRBJ1-4, with D hard to call. The CDR3 consists of 13 residues. The germline V and J ends were trimmed by 3 bases and 4 bases, with 6 bases remaining between them. The germline gives CDR1 MNHEY, CDR2 SMNVEV (reference sequence). As DNA, the CDR3 is TGTGCCAGCAGTTTTGGGCTTAATGAAAAACTGTTTTTT. It encodes CASSFGLNEKLFF.

The chain employs TRBV18 and TRBJ2-3, with TRBD2 matching over 7 bases. Germline-derived CDR1 and CDR2 are KGHSH and LQKENI. The V gene end was trimmed by 3 bases and the J gene end by 4 bases; junction bases not matched to a gene: 13. The CDR3 spans 17 residues. The CDR3 loop reads CASSPRPPQRGPDTQYF. The DNA for the CDR3 is TGTGCCAGCTCACCTCGGCCCCCGCAGCGGGGTCCAGATACGCAGTATTTT.

V usage is TRBV7-6 and J usage is TRBJ2-3; D gene uncertain. Trimming removed 4 bases from V and 0 bases from J, with 2 bases in between. Germline V gives CDR1 SGHVS, CDR2 FNYEAQ. The CDR3 covers 12 residues. This chain's CDR3 is CASSSSTDTQYF. The DNA for the CDR3 is TGTGCCAGCAGCTCAAGCACAGATACGCAGTATTTT. Full variable domain (outside the CDR3, taken from reference TRBV7-6 and TRBJ2-3): GAGVSQSPRYKVTKRGQDVALRCDPISGHVSLYWYRQALGQGPEFLTYFNYEAQQDKSGLPNDRFSAERPEGSISTLTIQRTEQRDSAMYRCASSSSTDTQYFGPGTRLTVL.

This clone was seen more than once but under ten times. The rearrangement links TRBV5-1 to TRBJ1-5; D might be TRBD1 (6 bases). Germline V gene data show CDR1 as SGHRS and CDR2 as YFSETQ. V lost 7 bases to trimming and J lost 2 bases, with 19 bases between them. The CDR3 has 16 amino acids. CDR3 DNA: TGCGCCAGCTCACCGGGGGGGGCGTGGGGCAATCAGCCCCAGCATTTT. As protein: CASSPGGAWGNQPQHF.

V usage is TRBV6-2 or TRBV6-3 and J usage is TRBJ1-2, with TRBD1 identical over 9 bases. Trimming took 5 bases from V and 1 from J; bases not matched to a gene: 5. The CDR3 is 15 amino acids. CDR1 is MNHEY, CDR2 SVGEGT, per germline. The CDR3 region has the DNA TGTGCCAGCAGTAAGCCGGGACAGGGTAACTATGGCTACACCTTC. This sequence encodes CASSKPGQGNYGYTF.